Shown below are 32 T cell receptor beta chains from a single sample sequenced in a study of cytomegalovirus exposure and HLA in healthy donors. Primers: 60 Vbeta forward and 13 Jbeta reverse. Some clones are missing from TCRdb's copy, which holds only in-frame ones; the method was immunoSEQ multiplex PCR. The sample has about 87,000 clones, about 68% seen once; the top ten hold 20% to 25%. Sequenced: PBMCs. Receptors were obtained from a man aged 25-45 years in good health and CMV-seropositive.

V gene TRBV18 combines with J gene TRBJ2-2; 10 bases are a match to TRBD2. Germline V gene lookup returns CDR1 KGHSH and CDR2 LQKENI. The CDR3 runs to 16 residues. Losses at the gene ends were 3 bases for V and 5 bases for J; bases not matched to a gene: 6. The CDR3 DNA reads as TGTGCCAGCTCACCTACACTAGCGGGGTGGACCGGGGAGCTGTTTTTT. Translation: CASSPTLAGWTGELFF.

The V call is TRBV25-1, the J call TRBJ1-6; tentatively, D is TRBD1 (6 bases). Germline CDR1 reads MGHDK; CDR2 reads SYGVNS. Trimming took 4 bases from V and 5 from J, leaving 12 bases between them. The CDR3 is 15 residues long. CDR3 DNA sequence: TGTGCCAGCAGTGTACAACAGGGTGATAATTCACCCCTCCACTTT. Amino acid sequence: CASSVQQGDNSPLHF.

The rearrangement uses TRBV19 and TRBJ2-1; TRBD1 matches at 12 bases. CDR3 size: 13 residues. The junction had 7 bases not matched to a gene; V was cut back by 10 bases and J by 9 bases. Germline assignment: CDR1 LNHDA and CDR2 SQIVND (reference sequence). CDR3 sequence reads: CATRDRGHGEQFF. CDR3 in DNA: TGTGCCACCCGGGACAGGGGGCATGGTGAGCAGTTCTTC.

The V call is TRBV27, the J call TRBJ2-7; 11 bases match TRBD2. Germline assignment: CDR1 MNHEY and CDR2 SMNVEV (reference sequence). Trimming took 3 bases from V and 3 from J; bases not matched to a gene: 7. CDR3 length equals 16 residues. The DNA of the CDR3 is TGTGCCAGCAGTTTGGGACTAGCGGCAGGGGGCTACGAGCAGTACTTC. Protein product: CASSLGLAAGGYEQYF.

This sequence joins TRBV7-3 and TRBJ2-4, with a weak D call TRBD1 (5 bases). V lost 5 bases to trimming and J lost 5 bases, with 10 bases between them. The CDR3 has 13 residues. CDR1 and CDR2 (germline): SGHTA, FQGTGA. The CDR3 loop is CASSLGRENIQYF. CDR3 bases: TGTGCCAGCAGCCTCGGCAGGGAAAACATTCAGTACTTC.

The sample holds a few counts of this clone. J is TRBJ2-1 and V is TRBV7-3; D remains unclear. CDR3 length equals 14 residues. Trimming cost V 1 base and J 6 bases, with 10 bases left between them. The germline CDR1 and CDR2 sequences are SGHTA and FQGTGA. The CDR3 loop reads CASSLSSSGNEQFF. The CDR3 region has the DNA TGTGCCAGCAGCTTAAGTTCCTCAGGCAATGAGCAGTTCTTC.

In the case of this clone: Other DNA sequences in this sample translate to the same CDR3. DNA of the CDR3: TGTGCCAGCAGTGAAGCACTAGGGGGGGATCAGCCCCAGCATTTT. Its protein product is CASSEALGGDQPQHF. The rearrangement links TRBV6-1 to TRBJ1-5; D perhaps matches TRBD1 (6 bases). The CDR3 is 15 amino acids. Trimming left V 0 bases short and J 5 bases short, with 11 bases between. Germline V gene data show CDR1 as MNHNS and CDR2 as SASEGT.

The chain uses TRBV6-4 and TRBJ2-7; 8 nucleotides agree with TRBD1. Looked up from germline, CDR1 is MRHNA and CDR2 is SNTAGT. CDR3 size: 15 residues. Trimming removed 7 bases from V and 3 bases from J; junction bases left unmatched: 11. The CDR3 coding sequence is TGTGCCAGCACCAAACCGGCAGGGGGCGACTACGAGCAGTACTTC. It yields the protein CASTKPAGGDYEQYF.

CDR3 amino acids: CASSWGTGGAGNEQFF. CDR3 nucleotide sequence: TGTGCCAGTAGTTGGGGGACAGGGGGCGCTGGCAATGAGCAGTTCTTC. V and J are TRBV19 and TRBJ2-1; 12 bases agree with TRBD1. V dropped 5 bases and J dropped 6; count of bases not matched to a gene: 8. Germline assignment: CDR1 LNHDA and CDR2 SQIVND (reference sequence). The CDR3 consists of 16 residues.

J is TRBJ2-3 and V is TRBV7-9, with 8 bases that match TRBD2. The CDR3 is made up of 16 amino acids. The germline V gene has CDR1 SEHNR and CDR2 FQNEAQ (reference sequence). Trimming cost V 3 bases and J 2 bases; bases outside gene matches: 7. The DNA of the CDR3 is TGTGCCAGCAGCTTTCCGGGTAGCGGGAACACAGATACGCAGTATTTT. Amino acid sequence: CASSFPGSGNTDTQYF.

In its sample, this clone was seen a few times. The gene calls are TRBV29-1 and TRBJ2-7, with a possible D match to TRBD2 (5 bases). V lost 7 bases and J 4 bases, leaving 17 bases between the germline ends. The germline V gene has CDR1 SQVTM and CDR2 ANQGSEA. There are 13 residues in the CDR3. The CDR3 spells CSASDSDLYEQYF. In DNA, the CDR3 is TGCAGCGCCTCGGACTCCGATCTTTACGAGCAGTACTTC.

This clone was seen once. The chain employs TRBV7-8 and TRBJ2-7; 8 bases are a match to TRBD1. The J segment lost 13 bases and the V segment lost 5 bases, leaving 10 bases of the junction unmatched. The length of the CDR3 is 12 residues. The germline V gene encodes CDR1 SGHVS and CDR2 FQNEAQ. The CDR3 sequence: CASSISGQGKYF. CDR3 DNA sequence: TGTGCCAGCAGCATCAGCGGACAGGGAAAATACTTC.

V usage is TRBV11-2 and J usage is TRBJ2-1; 8 positions match TRBD2. The CDR3 sequence is 15 residues long. J lost 10 bases, V lost 3 bases, and 11 bases had no gene match. The V gene's germline CDR1 is SGHAT and CDR2 FQNNGV. The CDR3 spells CASSFTSGRAEEQFF. DNA of the CDR3: TGTGCCAGCAGCTTCACCAGCGGGAGAGCGGAGGAGCAGTTCTTC.

The J gene is TRBJ2-7, the V gene TRBV6-1; 9 bases are shared with TRBD1. CDR1 and CDR2 (germline): MNHNS, SASEGT. V lost 5 bases and J lost 4; bases outside the gene matches: 6. The CDR3 extends over 14 amino acids. The CDR3 sequence is CASSQGQGRYEQYF. The CDR3 region has the DNA TGTGCCAGCAGTCAGGGACAGGGTCGTTACGAGCAGTACTTC.

The V gene is TRBV5-6, the J gene TRBJ1-3; D is uncertain. The CDR3 is made up of 13 amino acids. CDR1 SGHDT and CDR2 YYEEEE come from the germline V gene. V was pared by 0 bases and J by 4 bases, with 5 bases between. The CDR3 protein is CASSLDRGNTIYF. The CDR3 DNA sequence: TGTGCCAGCAGCTTGGACCGGGGAAACACCATATATTTT.

The chain employs TRBV7-9 and TRBJ1-1, with unresolved D. The CDR3 sequence is 13 residues long. Trimming removed 3 bases at V and 2 bases at J, with 7 bases between. Per the germline V gene, CDR1 is SEHNR and CDR2 is FQNEAQ (reference sequence). The CDR3 coding sequence is TGTGCCAGCAGCTTGGCGGGAAACACTGAAGCTTTCTTT. This gives the protein CASSLAGNTEAFF. Full variable domain (missing parts from reference TRBV7-9 and TRBJ1-1): DTGVSQNPRHKITKRGQNVTFRCDPISEHNRLYWYRQTLGQGPEFLTYFQNEAQLEKSRLLSDRFSAERPKGSFSTLEIQRTEQGDSAMYLCASSLAGNTEAFFGQGTRLTVV.

V usage is TRBV14 and J usage is TRBJ2-7; 7 bases match TRBD1. CDR1 and CDR2 from the germline V gene are SGHDN and FVKESK. V gave up 6 bases and J gave up 4 bases; unmatched junction bases: 9. This CDR3 comprises 14 residues. CDR3 in DNA: TGTGCCAGCAGTCAACCGGGACAGCCGTACGAGCAGTACTTC. Its translation is CASSQPGQPYEQYF.

This clone came up once. The chain recombines TRBV6-4 with TRBJ2-1, with D possibly being TRBD1 (6 bases). CDR1 and CDR2 from the germline V gene are MRHNA and SNTAGT. V was cut by 0 bases and J by 11 bases, with 20 bases left in between. The CDR3 runs to 16 residues. This chain's CDR3 is CASSDSDSSLRAQQFF. CDR3 DNA: TGTGCCAGCAGTGACTCGGACAGTTCCTTGAGGGCCCAGCAGTTCTTC.

The V call is TRBV5-1, the J call TRBJ2-7, with a tentative D call TRBD1 (8 bases). The CDR3 loop spans 14 amino acids. Looked up from germline, CDR1 is SGHRS and CDR2 is YFSETQ. V lost 3 bases and J lost 3, with 13 bases in between. The CDR3, as DNA: TGCGCCAGCAGCTGGGGGGGACAGGACTACGAGCAGTACTTC. As protein: CASSWGGQDYEQYF.

This clone was recorded once. V gene TRBV19 combines with J gene TRBJ1-2; a possible D gene is TRBD1 (6 bases). The CDR3 loop spans 14 amino acids. Germline values: CDR1 LNHDA, CDR2 SQIVND (reference sequence). The V gene lost 9 bases and the J gene lost 4 bases, with 18 bases spanning the gap. CDR3 coding DNA: TGTGCCAGCAAGGACCCAGGGGCCCCCTATGGCTACACCTTC. The encoded protein is CASKDPGAPYGYTF.

This clone came up a few times. The chain is built from TRBV19 and TRBJ2-3, with a tentative D call TRBD2 (6 bases). Germline values: CDR1 LNHDA, CDR2 SQIVND (reference sequence). V lost 5 bases to trimming and J lost 2 bases, with 11 bases between them. The CDR3 length is 14 residues. In DNA form, the CDR3 reads TGTGCCAGTAGTGTATCTAGCGACACAGATACGCAGTATTTT. Residues: CASSVSSDTDTQYF. Combining the CDR3 with reference TRBV19 and TRBJ2-3 gives the whole variable domain DGGITQSPKYLFRKEGQNVTLSCEQNLNHDAMYWYRQDPGQGLRLIYYSQIVNDFQKGDIAEGYSVSREKKESFPLTVTSAQKNPTAFYLCASSVSSDTDTQYFGPGTRLTVL.

The chain uses TRBV5-4 and TRBJ1-2; D remains unclear. V was clipped by 3 bases and J by 7 bases, with 7 bases between them. Germline values: CDR1 SGHNT, CDR2 YYREEE (reference sequence). The CDR3 extends over 11 amino acids. CDR3 sequence: CASSSRSGYTF. Written as DNA, the CDR3 is TGTGCCAGCAGCTCCCGGTCTGGCTACACCTTC.

V is TRBV2 and J is TRBJ2-2; D is unresolved. CDR1 and CDR2 (germline): SNHLY, FYNNEI. The CDR3 length is 12 residues. The V end lost 9 bases, the J end lost 0 bases, and 5 bases lay between the germline ends. This CDR3 is CASTANTGELFF. The DNA for the CDR3 is TGTGCCAGTACAGCGAACACCGGGGAGCTGTTTTTT.

The V call is TRBV5-1, the J call TRBJ2-3; 7 nucleotides align to TRBD1. From germline, CDR1 is SGHRS and CDR2 YFSETQ. This CDR3 spans 15 amino acids. The ends lost 3 bases at V and 2 bases at J; junction bases unmatched: 6. CDR3 loop: CASSYQDRSTDTQYF. The CDR3 nucleotides are TGCGCCAGCAGCTACCAGGACAGGTCCACAGATACGCAGTATTTT.

The rearrangement links TRBV6-4 to TRBJ2-2, with D maybe TRBD1 (6 bases). Germline V gene sequence: CDR1 MRHNA, CDR2 SNTAGT. The length of the CDR3 is 14 residues. V was cut by 3 bases and J by 5 bases, with 10 bases left in between. Here the CDR3 DNA reads TGTGCCAGCAGTGAACAGGGAGTGACCGGGGAGCTGTTTTTT. It codes for CASSEQGVTGELFF.

This chain links TRBV27 with TRBJ2-7; tentatively, D is TRBD1 (6 bases). Trimming removed 6 bases at V and 3 bases at J, with 18 bases between. The germline V gene encodes CDR1 MNHEY and CDR2 SMNVEV (reference sequence). This CDR3 is built from 15 residues. Here the CDR3 reads CASRTFQQGFYEQYF. The CDR3 DNA follows: TGTGCCAGCAGGACATTCCAGCAGGGGTTCTACGAGCAGTACTTC.

This clone was picked up one time. The V call is TRBV7-9, the J call TRBJ1-4; D gene uncertain. The CDR3 extends over 13 amino acids. Looked up from germline, CDR1 is SEHNR and CDR2 is FQNEAQ (reference sequence). V was trimmed by 1 base and J by 7 bases, leaving 7 bases between them. The CDR3 bases are TGTGCCAGCAGCTTAGGGGCGAGTGAAAAACTGTTTTTT. This translates into CASSLGASEKLFF.

This sequence joins TRBV15 and TRBJ2-1, with D perhaps matching TRBD2 (7 bases). The V end lost 0 bases, the J end lost 8 bases, and 14 bases lay between the germline ends. Germline V gene lookup returns CDR1 LNHNV and CDR2 YYDKDF (reference sequence). This CDR3 region has 15 residues. CDR3 sequence reads: CATSRDGGAGDEQFF. CDR3 nucleotide sequence: TGTGCCACCAGCAGAGATGGGGGGGCCGGAGATGAGCAGTTCTTC.

The chain employs TRBV6-5 and TRBJ2-1; 7 nucleotides match TRBD2. Germline V gene lookup returns CDR1 MNHEY and CDR2 SVGAGI. This CDR3 is 14 amino acids long. V dropped 6 bases and J dropped 3; count of bases not matched to a gene: 5. DNA of the CDR3: TGTGCCAGCAGCTCCGGGGGGTTCTACAATGAGCAGTTCTTC. Translated: CASSSGGFYNEQFF.

This clone has just one count. The gene calls are TRBV5-1 and TRBJ1-2; TRBD1 aligns across 9 bases. The CDR3 covers 15 residues. The V segment lost 5 bases and the J segment 3 bases; nucleotides outside the gene matches: 8. Germline V gene data show CDR1 as SGHRS and CDR2 as YFSETQ. CDR3 nucleotides: TGCGCCAGCAGAACAACAGGGGGCGACGACTATGGCTACACCTTC. Translating it yields CASRTTGGDDYGYTF.

The V gene is TRBV28, the J gene TRBJ1-4; D remains unclear. CDR1 MDHEN and CDR2 SYDVKM come from the germline V gene. The V end was cut by 6 bases, the J end by 8 bases, with 19 bases between. The CDR3 contains 15 residues. The chain's CDR3 is CASRAPPGSGEKLFF. CDR3 DNA sequence: TGTGCCAGCAGAGCCCCGCCGGGGAGTGGAGAAAAACTGTTTTTT.

The chain joins TRBV30 to TRBJ1-3; D possibly corresponds to TRBD1 (5 bases). Germline CDR1 GTSNPN, CDR2 SVGIG (reference sequence). This CDR3 has 14 residues. Trimming cost V 2 bases and J 2 bases, with 10 bases left between them. The CDR3 nucleotides read TGTGCCTGGAGTTGGGGCAGGGCTGGAAACACCATATATTTT. Translated, it gives CAWSWGRAGNTIYF.